This T cell receptor beta chain was identified in a study of T cell repertoires in cytomegalovirus infection. About the study: A matching HLA type, together with CMV infection, was signaled by public TCR beta signatures. General study findings and limits: HLA-C-restricted CMV clonotypes gave the most frequent clonotype in two of eight donors.

A word on this clonotype: Its target is unknown.

CDR3 length equals 14 residues. With 1 base removed from V and 0 bases from J, the gap between germline ends came to 8 bases. Germline CDR1 and CDR2: DFQATT and SNEGSKA (reference sequence). TCRdb passed the reads through MiXCR, listing each CDR3 protein once. Found here are a few hundred thousand distinct CDR3 sequences, around 27% of them singletons; the top ten hold less than 15%. The chain uses TRBV20-1 and TRBJ2-3; D ambiguous. The clonotype was recovered from a human donor in good health (CMV status not recorded). Some clones in this sample may be carry-over from other donors' samples. Source material: PBMCs. The CDR3: CSARGPLSTDTQYF. The CDR3 coding sequence is TGCAGTGCTAGAGGACCGCTTAGCACAGATACGCAGTATTTT.